The 25 T cell receptor beta chains below were found in one sample sequenced in a study of T cells in Graves' hyperthyroidism and ophthalmopathy. Researchers took RNA transcripts and amplified the TCR beta CDR3 regions from them. In the first-round RT-PCR of the TCR CDR3, the HTBI primer set was used. Via MiXCR, TCRdb re-called the multiplex PCR reads, giving one row per CDR3 protein. The sample holds more than 100,000 distinct CDR3 sequences; approximately 50% are singletons and the top ten take about a quarter. The sequencing input was blood. Source of these receptors: a man aged 35 to 55 with Graves' hyperthyroidism.

There are many counts of this clonotype. The chain has TRBV24-1 and TRBJ1-2; the D is unclear. CDR1 is KGHDR and CDR2 is SFDVKD in the germline V gene. Between the trimmed V and J ends, which lost 3 bases and 3 bases, there was a span of 7 bases. This CDR3 spans 13 amino acids. This CDR3 is CATSDPGDYGYTF. CDR3 bases: TGTGCCACCAGTGATCCGGGAGACTATGGCTACACCTTC.

This clonotype was recorded many times. This chain links TRBV9 with TRBJ2-7; D unclear. Trimming shortened V by 2 bases and J by 0 bases, and 6 bases separated the two germline ends. The CDR3 spans 13 residues. Germline assignment: CDR1 SGDLS and CDR2 YYNGEE. The CDR3 loop is CASSVGDSYEQYF. CDR3 bases: TGTGCCAGCAGCGTGGGCGACTCCTACGAGCAGTACTTC.

Ten or more counts support this clonotype. This chain connects TRBV7-2 to TRBJ2-2; D gene ambiguous. This CDR3 has 15 amino acids. Trimming pared 1 base from V and 0 bases from J, leaving 6 bases between. CDR1 is SGHTA, CDR2 FQGNSA, per germline. The CDR3 sequence is CASSLEGSNTGELFF. CDR3 DNA sequence: TGTGCCAGCAGCTTAGAAGGGTCGAACACCGGGGAGCTGTTTTTT.

This chain links TRBV25-1 with TRBJ2-7; D unresolved. CDR1 and CDR2 (germline): MGHDK, SYGVNS. V gave up 11 bases and J gave up 6 bases, with 11 bases separating them. The CDR3 is made up of 10 amino acids. The CDR3 reads CAVLTGEQYF. CDR3 DNA: TGTGCCGTCCTGACCGGCGAGCAGTACTTC.

This clonotype was seen repeatedly, ten times or more. A read error may produce the germline difference seen at one junction end. This sequence joins TRBV5-1 and TRBJ2-1, with D tentatively TRBD2 (6 bases). Germline-derived CDR1 and CDR2 are SGHRS and YFSETQ. This CDR3 has 13 amino acids. CDR3 in DNA: TGCGCCAGCGGCACTAGCTCCCACAATGAGCAGTTCTTC. Residues: CASGTSSHNEQFF.

The rearrangement uses TRBV7-8 and TRBJ1-5; D not resolved. V lost 5 bases, J lost 3 bases, and 17 bases lay in between. CDR1 is SGHVS, CDR2 FQNEAQ, per germline. CDR3 size: 16 residues. The DNA for the CDR3 is TGTGCCAGCAGCCTCCCTACGGGAGGCTACAATCAGCCCCAGCATTTT. Amino acid sequence: CASSLPTGGYNQPQHF. Supplemented by reference TRBV7-8 and TRBJ1-5, the full variable domain reads GAGVSQSPRYKVAKRGQDVALRCDPISGHVSLFWYQQALGQGPEFLTYFQNEAQLDKSGLPSDRFFAERPEGSVSTLKIQRTQQEDSAVYLCASSLPTGGYNQPQHFGDGTRLSIL.

This clonotype has ten or more counts. The CDR3 protein is CASSPRTSANTGELFF. CDR3 nucleotide sequence: TGTGCCAGCAGCCCCAGGACTAGCGCGAACACCGGGGAGCTGTTTTTT. V is TRBV7-9 and J is TRBJ2-2, with 9 nucleotides matching TRBD2. The CDR3 covers 16 residues. Per the germline V gene, CDR1 is SEHNR and CDR2 is FQNEAQ (reference sequence). The V and J ends lost 5 bases and 0 bases, in that order; junction bases with no gene match: 4.

This clonotype was observed once. The J gene is TRBJ2-2, the V gene TRBV2, with TRBD1 matching over 9 bases. CDR1 SNHLY and CDR2 FYNNEI come from the germline V gene. Trimming took 4 bases from V and 6 from J; bases not matched to a gene: 9. The CDR3 runs 16 residues. This CDR3 is CASSATGGRIAGELFF. CDR3 DNA sequence: TGTGCCAGCAGTGCGACAGGGGGGAGGATTGCCGGGGAGCTGTTTTTT.

Details on this clonotype: No conserved phenylalanine or tryptophan is present at the end of the CDR3, so a read error is the likely explanation. Because the CDR3's place on the DNA is in doubt, the DNA is left out and the CDR3 is given as listed by TCRdb. V usage is TRBV7-9 and J usage is TRBJ2-2; the table assigns TRBD1, which was not confirmed against the DNA. CDR1 is SEHNR, CDR2 FQNEAQ, per germline (reference sequence). The CDR3 length equals 8 residues, ends included. CDR3 amino acids: CASSLVRV.

This clonotype was observed at least ten times. The rearrangement links TRBV10-1 to TRBJ2-1; D might be TRBD1 or TRBD2, each matching 5 bases. Germline lookup yields CDR1 WNHNN and CDR2 SYGVQD (reference sequence). Trimming stripped 3 bases from V and 10 bases from J, with 7 bases between. This CDR3 is built from 11 residues. CDR3 sequence (DNA): TGCGCCAGCAGTGAATGGGGGGAGCAGTTCTTC. The encoded protein is CASSEWGEQFF.

The chain couples TRBV7-2 to TRBJ2-5; perhaps TRBD1 as D (5 bases). CDR1 is SGHTA and CDR2 is FQGNSA in the germline V gene. The V gene lost 2 bases and the J gene lost 4 bases, with 11 bases spanning the gap. The CDR3 totals 14 residues. The CDR3 region has the DNA TGTGCCAGCAGCTTAAAGGGGTGGCTAGAGACCCAGTACTTC. Amino acids: CASSLKGWLETQYF.

The sample holds many counts of this clonotype. The chain combines TRBV19 with TRBJ1-1; D is unclear. The CDR3 consists of 12 residues. V was shortened by 7 bases and J by 5 bases, with 11 bases between the two germline ends. From germline, CDR1 is LNHDA and CDR2 SQIVND (reference sequence). The CDR3 bases are TGTGCCAGTAACCATTACGGGACTGAAGCTTTCTTT. Its translation is CASNHYGTEAFF.

This clonotype has at least ten counts. The chain recombines TRBV5-1 with TRBJ2-5; 7 bases fit TRBD1. Germline V CDR1 and CDR2: SGHRS, YFSETQ. The V gene end was trimmed by 4 bases and the J gene end by 1 base; junction bases not matched to a gene: 4. The CDR3 spans 14 residues. The CDR3 protein is CASSPGTAQETQYF. CDR3 bases: TGCGCCAGCAGCCCGGGGACAGCCCAAGAGACCCAGTACTTC.

This chain uses TRBV11-2 with TRBJ2-1, with TRBD2 matching over 11 bases. The CDR3 sequence is 13 residues long. The V gene end was trimmed by 4 bases and the J gene end by 9 bases; junction bases not matched to a gene: 2. Germline V gene sequence: CDR1 SGHAT, CDR2 FQNNGV. CDR3 residues: CASSSGLAGEQFF. DNA for the CDR3: TGTGCCAGCAGCTCCGGACTAGCGGGTGAGCAGTTCTTC.

This clonotype was observed many times. The genes are TRBV11-2 and TRBJ2-1; no clear D. The germline V and J ends were trimmed by 3 bases and 6 bases, with 9 bases remaining between them. Germline CDR1 SGHAT, CDR2 FQNNGV. The CDR3 has 13 residues. The CDR3 region is CASSLGHSNEQFF. CDR3 nucleotide sequence: TGTGCCAGCAGCTTGGGCCACTCCAATGAGCAGTTCTTC.

As regards this clonotype: It may be a read error: a sequence one base away is much more abundant. Likely a read error: the CDR3 ends without its conserved phenylalanine or tryptophan. The chain employs TRBV7-2 and TRBJ1-1; D is possibly TRBD1 (5 bases). Germline CDR1 reads SGHTA; CDR2 reads FQGNSA. Trimming removed 3 bases from V and 4 bases from J, with 12 bases in between. CDR3 size: 14 residues. As DNA, the CDR3 is TGTGCCAGCAGCTTGCAGGGAGGAGGCACTGAAGCTTTCCTT. Translated, it gives CASSLQGGGTEAFL.

This clonotype was counted at least ten times. This chain links TRBV2 with TRBJ1-6; 8 nucleotides agree with TRBD1. Trimming cost V 0 bases and J 8 bases; bases outside gene matches: 3. CDR1 is SNHLY, CDR2 FYNNEI, per germline. The CDR3 contains 15 residues. CDR3: CASSEAGQGYSPLHF. Written as DNA, the CDR3 is TGTGCCAGCAGTGAAGCAGGACAGGGTTATTCACCCCTCCACTTT.

This clonotype was seen ten or more times. This chain links TRBV5-8 with TRBJ2-2; weak D call: TRBD2 (6 bases). V lost 1 base, J lost 4 bases, and 11 bases lay in between. The CDR3 is 15 amino acids. CDR1 and CDR2 from the germline V gene are SGHTS and YDEGEE. The CDR3 DNA sequence: TGTGCCAGCAGCTTGACGGGAGTCGTCACCGGGGAGCTGTTTTTT. Translation: CASSLTGVVTGELFF.

As for this clonotype: In this CDR3 the conserved last residue, phenylalanine or tryptophan, is missing, so a read error is likely. No DNA is shown, since the ends of the CDR3 on it are uncertain; the CDR3 is the one TCRdb lists. V gene TRBV5-1 combines with J gene TRBJ2-5. 9 amino acids form the CDR3, both terminal residues included. From germline, CDR1 is SGHRS and CDR2 YFSETQ. The CDR3 loop is CASSWDRNT.

The rearrangement uses TRBV18 and TRBJ1-4; D uncertain. CDR3 size: 13 residues. CDR1 and CDR2 (germline): KGHSH, LQKENI. The V gene lost 1 base and the J gene lost 5 bases, with 5 bases spanning the gap. The CDR3 coding sequence is TGTGCCAGCTCACCACAAGGGAATGAAAAACTGTTTTTT. It translates to CASSPQGNEKLFF.

This clonotype has a count of ten or more. The CDR3 DNA sequence: TGTGCCAGCACGGGACGCACAGATACGCAGTATTTT. As protein: CASTGRTDTQYF. The genes are TRBV5-6 and TRBJ2-3; D may match TRBD1 or TRBD2 (5 bases each). V lost 6 bases and J lost 1, with 6 bases in between. The CDR3 has 12 residues. Germline values: CDR1 SGHDT, CDR2 YYEEEE. The variable domain in full, with the rest retrieved from reference TRBV5-6 and TRBJ2-3, is DAGVTQSPTHLIKTRGQQVTLRCSPKSGHDTVSWYQQALGQGPQFIFQYYEEEERQRGNFPDRFSGHQFPNYSSELNVNALLLGDSALYLCASTGRTDTQYFGPGTRLTVL.

This clonotype was counted once. The chain employs TRBV2 and TRBJ1-1, with TRBD1 identical over 8 bases. The CDR3 extends over 15 amino acids. CDR1 and CDR2 from the germline V gene are SNHLY and FYNNEI. V was clipped by 4 bases and J by 7 bases; unmatched bases: 11. The CDR3 sequence is CASSVTGGVYFEAFF. In DNA, the CDR3 is TGTGCCAGCAGTGTAACAGGGGGGGTCTACTTTGAAGCTTTCTTT.

This clonotype was recorded at least ten times. V usage is TRBV24-1 and J usage is TRBJ2-2; 9 positions match TRBD1. The germline CDR1 and CDR2 sequences are KGHDR and SFDVKD. Losses at the gene ends were 3 bases for V and 0 bases for J; bases not matched to a gene: 4. This CDR3 has 17 residues. CDR3 sequence (DNA): TGTGCCACCAGTGATCCAGGACAGGGGCCGAACACCGGGGAGCTGTTTTTT. As protein: CATSDPGQGPNTGELFF.

The rearrangement joins TRBV12-3 or TRBV12-4 to TRBJ2-5; D remains ambiguous. V was cut by 1 base and J by 9 bases, with 9 bases left in between. The CDR3 totals 12 residues. CDR3 loop: CASSLGGQPQYF. The CDR3 region has the DNA TGTGCCAGCAGTTTAGGGGGTCAGCCCCAGTACTTC.

DNA for the CDR3: TGTGCCAGCACTATTAGCGGGGGTAGGGGACTCACAGATACGCAGTATTTT. Residues: CASTISGGRGLTDTQYF. The rearrangement links TRBV7-3 to TRBJ2-3; the match to TRBD2 covers 9 bases. Germline CDR1 reads SGHTA; CDR2 reads FQGTGA. The trim removed 7 bases at V and 2 bases at J, leaving 13 bases unmatched. This CDR3 has 17 amino acids.